Detailed here is one T cell receptor beta chain. The data were obtained in a study of PD-L1 blockade in urothelial cancer. Study information: Atezolizumab was started by patients in 2014 at 1,200 mg intravenously every 3 weeks. Blood was tested 3 weeks (second dose) and 6 weeks into treatment. Blood-derived samples held a median roughly 140,000 T cells. About 90% of the 29 patients were males with bladder-origin urothelial cancer.

Trimming removed 5 bases from V and 0 bases from J; junction bases left unmatched: 9. The CDR3 extends over 17 amino acids. The germline CDR1 and CDR2 sequences are MDHEN and SYDVKM. The data were produced by immunoSEQ multiplex PCR, yet TCRdb's version contains in-frame clones alone and is incomplete. This table has around 100,000 clones, roughly nine tenths appearing once. The specimen was PBMCs, collected around atezolizumab (anti-PD-L1) treatment. The rearrangement links TRBV28 to TRBJ1-3; 8 positions agree with TRBD1. The sequence was collected from a woman older than 75 with urothelial cancer. In nucleotides, the CDR3 is TGTGCCAGCAGTCCAGCGGGACAGGCCAACTCTGGAAACACCATATATTTT. Residues: CASSPAGQANSGNTIYF. The whole variable domain, filled in from reference TRBV28 and TRBJ1-3, reads DVKVTQSSRYLVKRTGEKVFLECVQDMDHENMFWYRQDPGLGLRLIYFSYDVKMKEKGDIPEGYSVSREKKERFSLILESASTNQTSMYLCASSPAGQANSGNTIYFGEGSWLTVV.